Below, 18 T cell receptor beta chains from the same sample are listed, as sequenced in a study of shared clonotypes between healthy human individuals. The repertoire was sequenced with immunoSEQ multiplex PCR; TCRdb's copy has only in-frame clones and lacks some. Of millions of clones in the sample, around 90% were seen once. The sequenced material came from naive CD4+ T cells sorted from blood. Subset of the sample: CD45RA+ positively selected. All receptors come from a man aged 18 to 29 in good health.

The chain recombines TRBV6-5 with TRBJ2-7, with D perhaps TRBD1 (6 bases). The germline V gene has CDR1 MNHEY and CDR2 SVGAGI. The CDR3 contains 13 residues. Trimming removed 6 bases at V and 6 bases at J, with 15 bases between. The CDR3 sequence: CASRLDSRAEQYF. DNA for the CDR3: TGTGCCAGCAGGTTGGACAGCCGCGCCGAGCAGTACTTC.

This clone was detected once. This sequence joins TRBV7-2 and TRBJ2-7; D not certain. The CDR3 covers 16 residues. V gave up 2 bases and J gave up 6 bases, with 20 bases separating them. Germline CDR1 reads SGHTA; CDR2 reads FQGNSA. In DNA, the CDR3 is TGTGCCAGCAGCTTACCCGGACGGGCTTTGGTGGTCGAGCAGTACTTC. Amino acid sequence: CASSLPGRALVVEQYF.

The CDR3 DNA sequence: TGTGCCAGCAGCCCCTCCCAGGGGAACACTGAAGCTTTCTTT. This translates into CASSPSQGNTEAFF. V gene TRBV7-9 combines with J gene TRBJ1-1; D might be TRBD1 (5 bases). The germline V gene encodes CDR1 SEHNR and CDR2 FQNEAQ (reference sequence). Trimming stripped 5 bases from V and 1 base from J, with 11 bases between. The CDR3 consists of 14 residues.

The chain uses TRBV7-2 and TRBJ2-4; 7 positions agree with TRBD1. J was trimmed by 4 bases and V by 4 bases; bases with no gene match: 10. CDR3 size: 16 residues. Per the germline V gene, CDR1 is SGHTA and CDR2 is FQGNSA. The CDR3 loop reads CASSSTGATNKNIQYF. The CDR3 DNA reads TGTGCCAGCAGCTCCACAGGGGCCACTAATAAAAACATTCAGTACTTC.

V and J are TRBV14 and TRBJ2-1, with D uncertain. Trimming pared 5 bases from V and 4 bases from J, leaving 18 bases between. Germline values: CDR1 SGHDN, CDR2 FVKESK. This CDR3 contains 16 residues. CDR3 sequence reads: CASSSYGYPEYNEQFF. CDR3 nucleotide sequence: TGTGCCAGCAGCTCCTATGGCTACCCTGAATACAATGAGCAGTTCTTC.

The V gene is TRBV4-3, the J gene TRBJ1-6, with 7 positions matching TRBD1. The CDR3 sequence is 16 residues long. CDR1 and CDR2 from the germline V gene are LGHNA and YSLEER. Unmatched junction bases numbered 7, after V lost 1 base and J lost 7 bases. The CDR3 region is CASSQGGGTANSPLHF. The CDR3 coding sequence is TGCGCCAGCAGCCAAGGTGGTGGGACAGCGAATTCACCCCTCCACTTT.

This sequence joins TRBV9 and TRBJ1-3; D remains ambiguous. There are 15 residues in the CDR3. Germline values: CDR1 SGDLS, CDR2 YYNGEE. Trimming stripped 4 bases from V and 0 bases from J, with 11 bases between. The CDR3 protein is CASSIDTFSGNTIYF. The DNA for the CDR3 is TGTGCCAGCAGCATAGACACCTTCTCTGGAAACACCATATATTTT.

The V gene is TRBV6-5, the J gene TRBJ1-2; 8 bases align to TRBD1. The CDR3 runs to 14 residues. Germline CDR1 and CDR2: MNHEY and SVGAGI. V was pared by 4 bases and J by 8 bases, with 9 bases of the junction left unmatched. DNA for the CDR3: TGTGCCAGCAGTTCCGGTCAGGGGGCTGAAGGCTACACCTTC. Translation gives CASSSGQGAEGYTF.

The chain employs TRBV6-1 and TRBJ2-5; D tentatively reads TRBD1 or TRBD2 (6 bases each). This CDR3 contains 15 residues. Germline CDR1 reads MNHNS; CDR2 reads SASEGT. With 2 bases removed from V and 4 bases from J, the gap between germline ends came to 14 bases. The CDR3 loop is CASSELGGLGETQYF. DNA of the CDR3: TGTGCCAGCAGTGAATTGGGGGGCTTGGGAGAGACCCAGTACTTC.

The chain combines TRBV9 with TRBJ2-7; tentative D call: TRBD2 (5 bases). V dropped 6 bases and J dropped 2 bases, with 18 bases sitting between them. CDR1 SGDLS and CDR2 YYNGEE come from the germline V gene. This CDR3 is built from 15 residues. The CDR3 region has the DNA TGTGCCAGCACCGAACGCATAGGGCGGGCCTACGAGCAGTACTTC. Its protein product is CASTERIGRAYEQYF.

V is TRBV30 and J is TRBJ1-4; D unresolved. The CDR3 length is 14 residues. V was pared by 0 bases and J by 8 bases, with 13 bases between. In germline, CDR1 is GTSNPN, CDR2 SVGIG (reference sequence). Written as DNA, the CDR3 is TGTGCCTGGAGTGTAGGGCAGACGGAAGAAAAACTGTTTTTT. Its translation: CAWSVGQTEEKLFF.

The chain has TRBV7-9 and TRBJ2-2; D uncertain. The germline CDR1 and CDR2 sequences are SEHNR and FQNEAQ (reference sequence). This CDR3 spans 14 amino acids. Trimming removed 1 base from V and 4 bases from J, with 7 bases in between. The DNA for the CDR3 is TGTGCCAGCAGCTTAGTAGGGCTCACCGGGGAGCTGTTTTTT. Translating gives CASSLVGLTGELFF.

Regarding this clone: The same CDR3 can be traced to other DNA sequences in this sample. For the CDR3, the DNA is TGTGCCAGTAGTATCCAGGGGGTTGACACTGAAGCTTTCTTT. It encodes CASSIQGVDTEAFF. The rearrangement uses TRBV19 and TRBJ1-1, with 7 bases identical to TRBD1. V gave up 3 bases and J gave up 3 bases; unmatched junction bases: 4. Germline assignment: CDR1 LNHDA and CDR2 SQIVND (reference sequence). This CDR3 spans 14 amino acids. The full variable domain, rest sourced from reference TRBV19 and TRBJ1-1, is DGGITQSPKYLFRKEGQNVTLSCEQNLNHDAMYWYRQDPGQGLRLIYYSQIVNDFQKGDIAEGYSVSREKKESFPLTVTSAQKNPTAFYLCASSIQGVDTEAFFGQGTRLTVV.

V and J are TRBV7-9 and TRBJ1-4; D is possibly TRBD1 (5 bases). CDR1 and CDR2 from the germline V gene are SEHNR and FQNEAQ (reference sequence). The CDR3 has 14 amino acids. The germline V and J ends were trimmed by 1 base and 8 bases, with 11 bases remaining between them. CDR3 amino acids: CASSLGGTSEKLFF. The CDR3 DNA reads TGTGCCAGCAGCTTAGGAGGGACGTCCGAAAAACTGTTTTTT.

This chain connects TRBV5-6 to TRBJ1-1; perhaps TRBD1 as D (5 bases). The CDR3 length is 15 residues. The ends were cut back, 0 bases at V and 4 bases at J, with 13 bases in the middle. CDR1 and CDR2 from the germline V gene are SGHDT and YYEEEE. The CDR3 nucleotides are TGTGCCAGCAGCTTGGAGCCAGGGAAGGGCACTGAAGCTTTCTTT. Translation: CASSLEPGKGTEAFF.

The chain has TRBV7-2 and TRBJ2-2; no definite D call. The germline V gene encodes CDR1 SGHTA and CDR2 FQGNSA. Trimming removed 1 base at V and 9 bases at J, with 15 bases between. The CDR3 runs 15 residues. CDR3 nucleotides: TGTGCCAGCAGCTTAGTAGGTCATCTGATCCGGGAGCTGTTTTTT. Amino acid sequence: CASSLVGHLIRELFF.

The V call is TRBV5-1, the J call TRBJ2-3; 11 bases fit TRBD2. Unmatched junction bases numbered 9, after V lost 2 bases and J lost 1 base. The CDR3 runs to 18 residues. Germline CDR1 and CDR2: SGHRS and YFSETQ. CDR3 in amino acids: CASSFWLLAGVGTDTQYF. The CDR3 region has the DNA TGCGCCAGCAGCTTCTGGCTACTAGCGGGAGTGGGCACAGATACGCAGTATTTT.

This sequence joins TRBV19 and TRBJ1-1, with 9 bases fitting TRBD1. The CDR3 is 13 residues long. V gave up 4 bases and J gave up 11 bases; unmatched junction bases: 8. The germline V gene has CDR1 LNHDA and CDR2 SQIVND (reference sequence). The CDR3 loop is CASSNTGGLVAFF. The CDR3 nucleotides read TGTGCCAGTAGTAACACAGGGGGCTTAGTGGCTTTCTTT.